A selection of T cell receptor beta chains follows, all from one sample in a study of T-cell memory formation after mild COVID-19. TCRdb recomputed calls from the 5' RACE reads with MiXCR, one row per CDR3 protein. The sample carries 350,000 to 400,000 distinct CDR3 sequences, roughly an eighth recorded once. Sample: PBMCs or a T cell subset sorted from them (not recorded which). The receptor source for this set is a man younger than 35 who had mild COVID-19 (a few samples of this study predate the infection). Cell type and time point are not known. Both conserved end residues are part of each CDR3. Fields, in order: CDR3 length, D gene, J gene, V gene, clone size, CDR3 DNA, CDR3 protein. A D gene is named only where the DNA matches it firmly. Not every row has a clone size; where given, it reads once, few, many or a size class.

>16|TRBD1|TRBJ1-6|TRBV27|few
TGTGCCAGCAGCTCTCTACCCGGGACAGGGAATTCACCCCTCCACTTT
CASSSLPGTGNSPLHF
>16|-|TRBJ1-2|TRBV10-3|few
TGTGCCATCAGTGTTATTCCGGCAGCGGAATTCGAGGGCTACACCTTC
CAISVIPAAEFEGYTF
>15|TRBD1|TRBJ1-6|TRBV27|-
TGTGCCAGCAGTTCAGGGGGGACCTATAATTCACCCCTCCACTTT
CASSSGGTYNSPLHF
>17|TRBD2|TRBJ2-1|TRBV12-3/TRBV12-4|few
TGTGCCAGCATTGAGACTAGCGGGGGATACGCCTACAATGAGCAGTTCTTC
CASIETSGGYAYNEQFF
>14|-|TRBJ1-2|TRBV29-1|few
TGCAGCGTTGCGGCAGATGAAACTAACTATGGCTACACCTTC
CSVAADETNYGYTF
>15|-|TRBJ2-7|TRBV9|few
TGTGCCAGCAGCGGCGCCAGGGGTTCCTCCTACGAGCAGTACTTC
CASSGARGSSYEQYF
>17|TRBD2|TRBJ2-7|TRBV11-2|-
TGTGCCAGCAGCTTACTAGCGGGGGGCCTGGTTACCTACGAGCAGTACTTC
CASSLLAGGLVTYEQYF
>14|-|TRBJ2-3|TRBV6-6|few
TGTGCCAGCAGTTACTCGATCGGGTCAGATACGCAGTATTTT
CASSYSIGSDTQYF
>14|TRBD1|TRBJ2-7|TRBV19|-
TGTGCCAGTAGCGCCGGGACAGGGCCCTACGAGCAGTACTTC
CASSAGTGPYEQYF
>17|-|TRBJ2-7|TRBV18|-
TGTGCCAGCTCACCAATGGCGTATGGGGGTGAGTCGAATAAGGAGTACTTC
CASSPMAYGGESNKEYF
>14|TRBD2|TRBJ2-7|TRBV12-3/TRBV12-4|few
TGTGCCAGCAGTTTAGTAGCGGGGACCTACGAGCAGTACTTC
CASSLVAGTYEQYF
>12|-|TRBJ1-1|TRBV6-6|many
TGTGCCAGCAGTTACTCTGTTGCTGGAGCTTTCTTT
CASSYSVAGAFF
>16|TRBD1|TRBJ2-6|TRBV7-6|few
TGTGCCAGCAGCTTAGACAGGGGGCTTGGGGCCAACGTCCTGACTTTC
CASSLDRGLGANVLTF
>11|-|TRBJ1-2|TRBV12-3/TRBV12-4|once
TGTGCCAGCAGATCCGGGGGCGGCTACACCTTC
CASRSGGGYTF
>11|-|TRBJ2-5|TRBV12-3/TRBV12-4|many
TGTGCCAGCAGCTGGGGAGAGACCCAGTACTTC
CASSWGETQYF
>14|-|TRBJ1-3|TRBV6-6|-
TGTGCCAGCAGACCGCGCCGGGGGGGAAACACCATATATTTT
CASRPRRGGNTIYF
>11|-|TRBJ2-1|TRBV30|-
TGTGCCTGGAGTGTATCGGGGTCGGAGTTCTTC
CAWSVSGSEFF
>14|TRBD1|TRBJ1-4|TRBV7-9|many
TGTGCCAGCAGCTCACAGGGGTTCGGGGAAAAACTGTTTTTT
CASSSQGFGEKLFF
>16|TRBD2|TRBJ2-3|TRBV4-3|many
TGCGCCAGCAGCCCCCGACGGGGGGGCGGGTCGGATACGCAGTATTTT
CASSPRRGGGSDTQYF
>14|-|TRBJ1-6|TRBV6-5|few
TGTGCCAGCAGTTACGTTCAGGGAGAATCACCCCTCCACTTT
CASSYVQGESPLHF
>19|TRBD2|TRBJ2-3|TRBV5-1|-
TGCGCCAGCAGCTTGGCGGCCGCTAGCGGGGCAGCTAGCACAGATACGCAGTATTTT
CASSLAAASGAASTDTQYF
>14|-|TRBJ2-7|TRBV13|few
TGTGCCAGCAGCTTAGGCGGCGGGAACTACGAGCAGTACTTC
CASSLGGGNYEQYF
>15|TRBD1|TRBJ2-1|TRBV6-2/TRBV6-3|few
TGTGCCAGCAGTTACAGGACAGGGATTGGCAATGAGCAGTTCTTC
CASSYRTGIGNEQFF
>15|TRBD2|TRBJ2-5|TRBV7-2|-
TGTGCCAGCAGCTACCAGCGGGGGGCCGGGGAGACCCAGTACTTC
CASSYQRGAGETQYF
>13|-|TRBJ1-2|TRBV20-1|-
TGCAGTGCTAGAGATATGGGGGTCGGTGGCTACACCTTC
CSARDMGVGGYTF
>16|TRBD1|TRBJ1-5|TRBV6-1|-
TGTGCCAGCAGGGCCCCCGGGACAGGGGTCGGCCAGCCCCAGCATTTT
CASRAPGTGVGQPQHF
>15|-|TRBJ2-7|TRBV12-3/TRBV12-4|-
TGTGCCAGCAGTTTCGGGTTGGGAGGCTACCCCGAGCAGTACTTC
CASSFGLGGYPEQYF
>17|TRBD2|TRBJ2-5|TRBV4-3|-
TGCGCCAGCAGCCAAGCCAATGCCGGGGGGGGCCGAGAGACCCAGTACTTC
CASSQANAGGGRETQYF
>15|-|TRBJ1-5|TRBV5-5|few
TGTGCCAGCAGCTTGGGGGCAGATGGCAATCAGCCCCAGCATTTT
CASSLGADGNQPQHF
>13|-|TRBJ2-2|TRBV13|few
TGTGCCAGCAGCTTTCGGGACCCCGGGGAGCTGTTTTTT
CASSFRDPGELFF